This T cell receptor beta chain was profiled in a study of OX40 agonist ivuxolimab in advanced cancers. Study details: Patients were treated with intravenous ivuxolimab, dosed at 0.01 to 10 mg/kg and infused every 2 weeks. Males comprised around 80% of the group, whose mean age was about 61 years (range roughly 20 to 85). Findings and caveats of the study: Both blood CD4+ and CD8+ T cells showed clonal growth by week 6 at 0.1 to 3.0 mg/kg.

If patients had autoimmune disease history or systemic immunosuppression, they were excluded. This clone is a singleton in its sample. The antigen is unknown. TCRdb's table, derived via immunoSEQ multiplex PCR, lists solely in-frame clones and lacks some. The repertoire holds 45,000 to 60,000 clones, approximately 89% seen once, with 6% to 7% in the top ten. The TCR comes from an adult with an advanced solid tumor such as melanoma, head and neck, liver or kidney cancer. Here the sequenced sample was CD4+ or CD8+ T cells sorted from blood, taken in a trial of the OX40 agonist ivuxolimab.

Here the CDR3 reads CSVGPEDTGELFF. DNA for the CDR3: TGCAGCGTTGGACCGGAGGACACCGGGGAGCTGTTTTTT. V usage is TRBV29-1 and J usage is TRBJ2-2; D is perhaps TRBD2 (5 bases). Germline loops: CDR1 SQVTM, CDR2 ANQGSEA. The CDR3 contains 13 residues. Trimming left V 4 bases short and J 3 bases short, with 9 bases between.